This T cell receptor (beta chain) was retrieved from a study of vaccination and CD4 T cells after COVID-19. Study context: At a median about 99 days (range 35 to 161) after diagnosis, post-COVID samples were drawn.

The germline V gene has CDR1 SNHLY and CDR2 FYNNEI. The CDR3 has 13 residues. The V end lost 4 bases, the J end lost 5 bases, and 11 bases lay between the germline ends. Described treatment: approximately 10-day PBMC culture with coronavirus spike peptide pools or control peptides (ViraFEST assay). With peptide pools, ViraFEST first expanded antigen-specific T cells and afterwards sequenced their TCRs. Worth noting for this clonotype: Antigen specificity is unknown.

The Oncomine TCR Beta short-read assay was applied to DNA of cultured CD4+ T cells. From CD4+ T cells that had been cultured, genomic DNA was extracted. One entry per CDR3 protein, called by TCRdb with MiXCR from the PCR reads. This table has more than 20,000 distinct CDR3 sequences, around half appearing once. The V and J genes are TRBV2 and TRBJ2-5; D uncertain. The sequencing used CD4+ T cells from blood, cultured in vitro, collected before SARS-CoV-2 vaccination. The origin of this receptor is a human donor who received a COVID-19 vaccine. CDR3 loop: CASSAERWETQYF. Written as DNA, the CDR3 is TGTGCCAGCAGTGCCGAGAGGTGGGAGACCCAGTACTTC. Full variable domain (missing parts from reference TRBV2 and TRBJ2-5): EPEVTQTPSHQVTQMGQEVILRCVPISNHLYFYWYRQILGQKVEFLVSFYNNEISEKSEIFDDQFSVERPDGSNFTLKIRSTKLEDSAMYFCASSAERWETQYFGPGTRLLVL.